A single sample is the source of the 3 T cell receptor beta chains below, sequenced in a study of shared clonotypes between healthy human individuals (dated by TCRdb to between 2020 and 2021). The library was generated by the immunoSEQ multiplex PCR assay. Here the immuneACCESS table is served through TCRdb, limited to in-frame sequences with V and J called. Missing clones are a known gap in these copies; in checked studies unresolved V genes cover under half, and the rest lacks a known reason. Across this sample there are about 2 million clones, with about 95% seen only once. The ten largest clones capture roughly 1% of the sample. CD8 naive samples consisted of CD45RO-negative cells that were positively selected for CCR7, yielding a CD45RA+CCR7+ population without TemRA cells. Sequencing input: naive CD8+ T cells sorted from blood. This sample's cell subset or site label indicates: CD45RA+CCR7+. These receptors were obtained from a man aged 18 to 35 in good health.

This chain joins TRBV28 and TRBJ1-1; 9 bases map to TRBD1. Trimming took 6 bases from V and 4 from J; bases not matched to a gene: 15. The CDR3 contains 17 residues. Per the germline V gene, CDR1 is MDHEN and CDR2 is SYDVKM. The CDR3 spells CASSWGQGGVWTTEAFF. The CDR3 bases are TGTGCCAGCAGCTGGGGACAGGGCGGAGTTTGGACCACTGAAGCTTTCTTT.

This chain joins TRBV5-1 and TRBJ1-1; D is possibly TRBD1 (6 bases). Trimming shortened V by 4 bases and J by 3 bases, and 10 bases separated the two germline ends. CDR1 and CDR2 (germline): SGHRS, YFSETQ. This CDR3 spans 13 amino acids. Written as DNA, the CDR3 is TGCGCCAGCAGCACGGACAGTGACACTGAAGCTTTCTTT. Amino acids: CASSTDSDTEAFF.

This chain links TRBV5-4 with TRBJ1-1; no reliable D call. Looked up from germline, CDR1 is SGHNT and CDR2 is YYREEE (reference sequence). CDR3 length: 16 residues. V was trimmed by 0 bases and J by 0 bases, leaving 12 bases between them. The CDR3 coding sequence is TGTGCCAGCAGCTTGGCCCTTGACGGATTGAACACTGAAGCTTTCTTT. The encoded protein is CASSLALDGLNTEAFF.